This T cell receptor (beta chain) was observed in a study of blood T cell repertoires in COVID-19. About the study: The study drew acute and convalescent COVID-19 samples from the United States, Italy and Spain.

Study processing details: Nucleated cell number was recorded as an estimate derived from reference gene primer amplification. Clones were sequenced by immunoSEQ multiplex PCR, and TCRdb holds only the in-frame ones, with some missing. V, J and clone size were drawn from that table, and D and trimming were deduced from the DNA. The sample consists of about 36,000 clones, less than 95% of them appearing once. Germline CDR1 reads GTSNPN; CDR2 reads SVGIG (reference sequence). V shed 3 bases, J shed 2 bases, and the junction held 6 bases outside the gene matches. The CDR3 runs 14 residues. The chain is built from TRBV30 and TRBJ2-7; TRBD1 matches 8 bases. Specimen: peripheral blood. This receptor was obtained from a human donor in a cohort sampled during active COVID-19. The CDR3 sequence: CAWRKQGGTYEQYF. CDR3 sequence (DNA): TGTGCCTGGAGGAAACAGGGGGGTACCTACGAGCAGTACTTC. The full variable domain, rest sourced from reference TRBV30 and TRBJ2-7, is SQTIHQWPATLVQPVGSPLSLECTVEGTSNPNLYWYRQAAGRGLQLLFYSVGIGQISSEVPQNLSASRPQDRQFILSSKKLLLSDSGFYLCAWRKQGGTYEQYFGPGTRLTVT.